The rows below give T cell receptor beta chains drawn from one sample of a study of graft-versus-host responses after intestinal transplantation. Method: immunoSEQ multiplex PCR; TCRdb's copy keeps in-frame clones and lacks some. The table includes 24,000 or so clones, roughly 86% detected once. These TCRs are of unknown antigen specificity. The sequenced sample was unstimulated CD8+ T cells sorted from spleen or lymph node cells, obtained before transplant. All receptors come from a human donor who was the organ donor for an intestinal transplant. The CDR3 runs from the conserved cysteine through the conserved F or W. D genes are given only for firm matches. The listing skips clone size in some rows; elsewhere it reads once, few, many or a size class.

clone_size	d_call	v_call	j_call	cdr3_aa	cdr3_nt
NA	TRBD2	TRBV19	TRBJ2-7	CASAAGGQNEQYF	TGTGCCAGTGCTGCGGGGGGGCAAAACGAGCAGTACTTC
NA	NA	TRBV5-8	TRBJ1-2	CASSPGRPYGYTF	TGTGCCAGCAGCCCGGGACGGCCCTATGGCTACACCTTC
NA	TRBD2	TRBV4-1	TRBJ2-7	CASSPGLAASYEQYF	TGCGCCAGCAGCCCTGGACTAGCGGCATCCTACGAGCAGTACTTC
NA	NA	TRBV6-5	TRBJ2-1	CASSDYVGTYNEQFF	TGTGCCAGCAGTGACTACGTGGGCACGTACAATGAGCAGTTCTTC
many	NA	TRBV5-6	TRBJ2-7	CASSSWGGASYEQYF	TGTGCCAGCAGCTCGTGGGGGGGCGCCTCCTACGAGCAGTACTTC
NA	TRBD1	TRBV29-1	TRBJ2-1	CSTSGQGAGNEQFF	TGCAGCACTTCGGGACAGGGGGCAGGCAATGAGCAGTTCTTC
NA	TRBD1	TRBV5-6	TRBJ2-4	CASSPQDRANIQYF	TGTGCCAGCAGCCCTCAGGACAGGGCGAACATTCAGTACTTC
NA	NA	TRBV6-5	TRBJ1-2	CASELGLSYGYTF	TGTGCCAGCGAGTTGGGGTTAAGCTATGGCTACACCTTC
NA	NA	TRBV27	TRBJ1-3	CASSLKGYGNTIYF	TGTGCCAGCAGTTTAAAGGGTTATGGAAACACCATATATTTT
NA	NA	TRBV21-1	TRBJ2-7	CASSKEIRSQYEQYF	TGTGCCAGCAGCAAAGAAATCAGGAGTCAGTACGAGCAGTACTTC